This T cell receptor (beta chain) was sequenced in a study of T-cell reconstitution after alpha-beta-depleted transplantation in children. Library preparation (for TCRbeta) was performed with unique molecular identifiers. Using its own MiXCR run on the PCR reads, TCRdb lists one record per CDR3 protein. The sample lists roughly 590,000 distinct CDR3 sequences, approximately 17% seen once, with 1.1% in the top ten. This clonotype was found a few times. The length of the CDR3 is 16 residues. Germline V gives CDR1 LGHDT, CDR2 YNNKEL (reference sequence). The germline V and J ends were trimmed by 4 bases and 4 bases, with 19 bases remaining between them.

The clonotype comes from a human donor who donated a stem cell graft to a child with acute myeloid leukemia. The chain is built from TRBV3-1 and TRBJ1-2; D is undetermined. This material consisted of PBMCs from the stem cell graft donor, taken from the stem cell graft. Here the CDR3 DNA reads TGTGCCAGCAGCCCCCCGATCGGGCGACGGAGCTATGGCTACACCTTC. Amino acid sequence: CASSPPIGRRSYGYTF.